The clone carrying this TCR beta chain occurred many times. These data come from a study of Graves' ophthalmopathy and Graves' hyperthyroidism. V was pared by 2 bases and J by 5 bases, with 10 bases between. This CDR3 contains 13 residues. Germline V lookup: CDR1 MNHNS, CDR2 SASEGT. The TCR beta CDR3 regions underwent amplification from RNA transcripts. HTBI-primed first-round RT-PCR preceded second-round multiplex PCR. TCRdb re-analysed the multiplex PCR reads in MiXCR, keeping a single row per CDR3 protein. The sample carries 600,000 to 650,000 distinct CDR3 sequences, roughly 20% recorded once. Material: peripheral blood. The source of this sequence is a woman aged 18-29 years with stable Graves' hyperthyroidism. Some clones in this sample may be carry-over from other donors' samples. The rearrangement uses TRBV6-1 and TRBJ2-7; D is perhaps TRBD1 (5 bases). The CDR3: CASSETGIDEQYF. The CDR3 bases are TGTGCCAGCAGTGAAACAGGTATAGACGAGCAGTACTTC.